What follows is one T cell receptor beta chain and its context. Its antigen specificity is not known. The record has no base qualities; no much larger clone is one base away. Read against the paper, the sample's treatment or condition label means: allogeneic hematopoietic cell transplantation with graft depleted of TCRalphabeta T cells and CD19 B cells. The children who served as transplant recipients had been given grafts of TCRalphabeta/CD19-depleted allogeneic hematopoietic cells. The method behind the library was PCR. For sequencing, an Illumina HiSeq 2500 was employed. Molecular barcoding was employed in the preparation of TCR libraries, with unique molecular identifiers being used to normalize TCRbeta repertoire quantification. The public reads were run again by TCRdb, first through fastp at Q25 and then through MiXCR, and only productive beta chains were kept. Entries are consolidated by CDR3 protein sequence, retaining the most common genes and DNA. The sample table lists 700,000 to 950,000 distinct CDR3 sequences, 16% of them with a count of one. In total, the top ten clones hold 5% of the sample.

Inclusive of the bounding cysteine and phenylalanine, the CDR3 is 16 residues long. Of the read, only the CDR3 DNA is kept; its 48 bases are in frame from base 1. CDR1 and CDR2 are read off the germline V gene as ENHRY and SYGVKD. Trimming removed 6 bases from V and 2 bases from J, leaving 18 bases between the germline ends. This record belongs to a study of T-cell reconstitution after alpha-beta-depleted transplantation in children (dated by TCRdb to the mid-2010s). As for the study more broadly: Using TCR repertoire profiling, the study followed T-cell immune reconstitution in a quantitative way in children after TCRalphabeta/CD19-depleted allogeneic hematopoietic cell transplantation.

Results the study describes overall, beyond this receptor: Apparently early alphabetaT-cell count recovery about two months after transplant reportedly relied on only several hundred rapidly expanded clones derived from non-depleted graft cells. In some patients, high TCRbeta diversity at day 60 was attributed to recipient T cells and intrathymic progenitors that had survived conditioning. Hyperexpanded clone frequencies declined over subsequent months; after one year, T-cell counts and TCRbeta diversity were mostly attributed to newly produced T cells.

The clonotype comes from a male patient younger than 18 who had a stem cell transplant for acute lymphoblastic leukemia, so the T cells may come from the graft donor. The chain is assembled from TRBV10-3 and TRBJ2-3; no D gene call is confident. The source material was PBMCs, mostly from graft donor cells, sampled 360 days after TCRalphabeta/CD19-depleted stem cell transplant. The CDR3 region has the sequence CAIRPPGGPTTDTQYF. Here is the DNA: TGTGCCATCAGGCCCCCCGGCGGACCGACCACAGATACGCAGTATTTT.